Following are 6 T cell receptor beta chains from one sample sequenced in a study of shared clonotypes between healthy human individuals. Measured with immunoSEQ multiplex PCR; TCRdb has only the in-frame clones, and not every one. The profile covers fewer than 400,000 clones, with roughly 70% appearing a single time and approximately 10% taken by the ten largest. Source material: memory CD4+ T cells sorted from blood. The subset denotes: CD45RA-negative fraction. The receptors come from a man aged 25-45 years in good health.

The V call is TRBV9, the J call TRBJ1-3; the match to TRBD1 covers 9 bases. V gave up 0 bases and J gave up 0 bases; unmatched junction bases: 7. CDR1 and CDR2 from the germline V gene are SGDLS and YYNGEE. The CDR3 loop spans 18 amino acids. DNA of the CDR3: TGTGCCAGCAGCGTAGGGTCCGGGACAGGGATCTCTGGAAACACCATATATTTT. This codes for CASSVGSGTGISGNTIYF.

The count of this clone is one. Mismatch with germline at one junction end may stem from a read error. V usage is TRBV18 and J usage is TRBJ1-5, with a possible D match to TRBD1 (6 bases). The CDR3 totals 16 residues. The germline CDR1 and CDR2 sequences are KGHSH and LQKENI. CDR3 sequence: CASSPPAGTYDQPQHF. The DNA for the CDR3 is TGTGCCAGCTCTCCACCGGCCGGGACATACGATCAGCCCCAGCATTTT.

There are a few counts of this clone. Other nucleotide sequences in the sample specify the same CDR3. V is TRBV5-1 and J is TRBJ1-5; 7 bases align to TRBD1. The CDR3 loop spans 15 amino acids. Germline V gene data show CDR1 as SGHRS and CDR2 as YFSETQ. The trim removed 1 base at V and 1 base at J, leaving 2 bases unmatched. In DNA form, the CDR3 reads TGCGCCAGCAGCTTGTCAGGGGGGAGCAATCAGCCCCAGCATTTT. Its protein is CASSLSGGSNQPQHF.

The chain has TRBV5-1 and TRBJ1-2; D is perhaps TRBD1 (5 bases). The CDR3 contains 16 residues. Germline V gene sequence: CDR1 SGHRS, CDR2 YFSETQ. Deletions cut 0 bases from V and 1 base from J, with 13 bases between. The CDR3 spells CASSLDRPNINYGYTF. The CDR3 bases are TGCGCCAGCAGCTTGGACAGGCCGAATATTAACTATGGCTACACCTTC.

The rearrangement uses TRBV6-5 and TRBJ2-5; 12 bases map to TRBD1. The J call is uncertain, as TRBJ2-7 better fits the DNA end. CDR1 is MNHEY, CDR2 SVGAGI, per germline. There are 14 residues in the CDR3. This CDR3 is CASRPGQGAVEQYF. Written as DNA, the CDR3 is TGTGCCAGCAGACCGGGACAGGGGGCGGTCGAGCAGTACTTC.

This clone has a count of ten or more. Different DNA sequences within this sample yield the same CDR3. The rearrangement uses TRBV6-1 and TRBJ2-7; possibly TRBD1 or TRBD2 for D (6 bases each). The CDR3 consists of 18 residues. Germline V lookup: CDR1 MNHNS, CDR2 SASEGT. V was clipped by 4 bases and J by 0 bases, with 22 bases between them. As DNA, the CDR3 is TGTGCCAGCAGTGCCGGGGGTGGTGGCTGGGGGCGCTCCTACGAGCAGTACTTC. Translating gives CASSAGGGGWGRSYEQYF.